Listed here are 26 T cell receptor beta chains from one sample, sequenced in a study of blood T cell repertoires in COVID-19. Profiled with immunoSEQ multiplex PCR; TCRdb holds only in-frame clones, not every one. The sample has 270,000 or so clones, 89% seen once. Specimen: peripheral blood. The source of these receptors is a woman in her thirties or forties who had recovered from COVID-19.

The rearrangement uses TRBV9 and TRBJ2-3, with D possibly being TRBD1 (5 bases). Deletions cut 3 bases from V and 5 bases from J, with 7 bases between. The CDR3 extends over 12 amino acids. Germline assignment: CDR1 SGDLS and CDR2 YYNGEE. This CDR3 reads CASSEGIDTQYF. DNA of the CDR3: TGTGCCAGCAGCGAGGGGATAGATACGCAGTATTTT. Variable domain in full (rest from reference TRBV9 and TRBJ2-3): DSGVTQTPKHLITATGQRVTLRCSPRSGDLSVYWYQQSLDQGLQFLIQYYNGEERAKGNILERFSAQQFPDLHSELNLSSLELGDSALYFCASSEGIDTQYFGPGTRLTVL.

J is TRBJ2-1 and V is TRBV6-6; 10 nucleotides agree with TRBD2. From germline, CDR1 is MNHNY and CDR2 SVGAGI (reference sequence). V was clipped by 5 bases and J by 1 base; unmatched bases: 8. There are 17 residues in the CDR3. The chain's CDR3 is CASSPGVAGGSYNEQFF. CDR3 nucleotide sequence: TGTGCCAGCAGTCCGGGGGTAGCGGGAGGATCCTACAATGAGCAGTTCTTC.

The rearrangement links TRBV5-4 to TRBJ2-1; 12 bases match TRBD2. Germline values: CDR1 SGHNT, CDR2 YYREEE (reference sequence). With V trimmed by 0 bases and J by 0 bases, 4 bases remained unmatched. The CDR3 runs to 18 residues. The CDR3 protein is CASSLGLAGDRSYNEQFF. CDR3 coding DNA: TGTGCCAGCAGCTTGGGACTAGCGGGAGACCGCTCCTACAATGAGCAGTTCTTC.

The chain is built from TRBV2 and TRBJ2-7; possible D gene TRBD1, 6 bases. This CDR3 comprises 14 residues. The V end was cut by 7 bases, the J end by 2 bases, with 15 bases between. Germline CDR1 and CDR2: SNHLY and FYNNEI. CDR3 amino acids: CASTRAGETYEQYF. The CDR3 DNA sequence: TGTGCCAGCACTCGGGCAGGGGAAACCTACGAGCAGTACTTC.

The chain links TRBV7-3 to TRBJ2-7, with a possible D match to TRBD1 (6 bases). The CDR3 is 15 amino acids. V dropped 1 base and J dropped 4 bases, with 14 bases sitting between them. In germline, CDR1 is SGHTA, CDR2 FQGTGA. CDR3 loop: CASSLSAGQGYEQYF. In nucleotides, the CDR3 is TGTGCCAGCAGCTTAAGTGCAGGGCAGGGGTACGAGCAGTACTTC.

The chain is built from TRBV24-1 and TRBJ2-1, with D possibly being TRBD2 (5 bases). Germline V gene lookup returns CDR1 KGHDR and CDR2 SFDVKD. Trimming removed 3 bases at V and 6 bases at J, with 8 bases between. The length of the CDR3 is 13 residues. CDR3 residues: CATSDPTSNEQFF. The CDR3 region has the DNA TGTGCCACCAGTGATCCCACTAGCAATGAGCAGTTCTTC.

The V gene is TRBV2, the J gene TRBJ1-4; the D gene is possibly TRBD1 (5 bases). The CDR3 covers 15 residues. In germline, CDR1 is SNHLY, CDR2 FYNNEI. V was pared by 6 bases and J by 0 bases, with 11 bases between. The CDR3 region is CASRGRATTNEKLFF. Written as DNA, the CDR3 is TGTGCCAGCAGGGGCAGGGCTACAACTAATGAAAAACTGTTTTTT.

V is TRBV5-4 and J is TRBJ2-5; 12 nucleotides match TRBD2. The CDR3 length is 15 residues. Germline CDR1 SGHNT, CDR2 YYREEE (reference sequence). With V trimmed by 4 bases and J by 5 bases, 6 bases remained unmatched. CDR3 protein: CASSRASGRDETQYF. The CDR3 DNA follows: TGTGCCAGCAGCCGCGCTAGCGGGAGGGACGAGACCCAGTACTTC. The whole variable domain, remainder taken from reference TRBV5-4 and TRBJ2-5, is ETGVTQSPTHLIKTRGQQVTLRCSSQSGHNTVSWYQQALGQGPQFIFQYYREEENGRGNFPPRFSGLQFPNYSSELNVNALELDDSALYLCASSRASGRDETQYFGPGTRLLVL.

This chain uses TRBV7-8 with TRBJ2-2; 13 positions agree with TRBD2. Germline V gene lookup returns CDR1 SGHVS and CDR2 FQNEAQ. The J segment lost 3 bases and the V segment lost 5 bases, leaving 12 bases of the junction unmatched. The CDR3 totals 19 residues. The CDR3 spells CASSPAGLAGVVYTGELFF. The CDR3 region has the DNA TGTGCCAGCAGCCCTGCCGGACTAGCGGGAGTAGTGTACACCGGGGAGCTGTTTTTT.

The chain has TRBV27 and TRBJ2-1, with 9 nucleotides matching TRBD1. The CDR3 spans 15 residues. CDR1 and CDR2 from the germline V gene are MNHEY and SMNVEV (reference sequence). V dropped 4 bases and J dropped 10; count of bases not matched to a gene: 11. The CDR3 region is CASSSIVTGGGEQFF. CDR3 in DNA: TGTGCCAGCAGTTCAATAGTGACAGGGGGTGGGGAGCAGTTCTTC.

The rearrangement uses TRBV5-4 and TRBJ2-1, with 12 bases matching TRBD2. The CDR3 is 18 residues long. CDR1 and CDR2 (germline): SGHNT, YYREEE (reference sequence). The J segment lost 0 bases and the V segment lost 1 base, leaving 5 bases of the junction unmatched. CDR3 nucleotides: TGTGCCAGCAGCTTGTCTCTGACTAGCGGGAGCTCCTACAATGAGCAGTTCTTC. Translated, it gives CASSLSLTSGSSYNEQFF.

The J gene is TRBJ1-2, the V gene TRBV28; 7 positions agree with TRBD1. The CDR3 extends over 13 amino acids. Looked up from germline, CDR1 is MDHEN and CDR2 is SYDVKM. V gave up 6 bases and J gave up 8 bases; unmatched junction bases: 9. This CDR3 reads CASRRDTRGGYTF. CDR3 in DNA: TGTGCCAGCAGACGGGACACCAGGGGGGGCTACACCTTC.

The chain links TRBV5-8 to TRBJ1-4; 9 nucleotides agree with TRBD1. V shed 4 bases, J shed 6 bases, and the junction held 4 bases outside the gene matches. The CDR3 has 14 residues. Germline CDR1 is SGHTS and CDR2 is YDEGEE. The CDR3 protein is CASSQDRGDEKLFF. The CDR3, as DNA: TGTGCCAGCAGCCAAGACAGGGGGGATGAAAAACTGTTTTTT.

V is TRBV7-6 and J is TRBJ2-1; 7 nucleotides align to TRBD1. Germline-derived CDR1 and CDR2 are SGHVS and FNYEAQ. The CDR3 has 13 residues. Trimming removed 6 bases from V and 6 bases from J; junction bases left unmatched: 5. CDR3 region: CASSNRGLNEQFF. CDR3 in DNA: TGTGCCAGCAGTAACAGGGGTCTCAATGAGCAGTTCTTC.

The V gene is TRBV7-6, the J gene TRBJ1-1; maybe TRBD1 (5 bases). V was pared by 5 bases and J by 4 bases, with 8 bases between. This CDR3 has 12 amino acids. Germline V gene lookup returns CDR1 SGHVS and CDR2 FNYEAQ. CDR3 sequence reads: CASSAQGTEAFF. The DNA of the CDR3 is TGTGCCAGCAGCGCCCAGGGCACTGAAGCTTTCTTT.

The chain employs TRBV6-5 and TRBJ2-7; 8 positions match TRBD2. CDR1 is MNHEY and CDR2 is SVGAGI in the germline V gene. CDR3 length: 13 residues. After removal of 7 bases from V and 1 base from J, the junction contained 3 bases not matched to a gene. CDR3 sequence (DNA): TGTGCCAGCATTGCGGGAGGATCCTACGAGCAGTACTTC. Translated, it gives CASIAGGSYEQYF.

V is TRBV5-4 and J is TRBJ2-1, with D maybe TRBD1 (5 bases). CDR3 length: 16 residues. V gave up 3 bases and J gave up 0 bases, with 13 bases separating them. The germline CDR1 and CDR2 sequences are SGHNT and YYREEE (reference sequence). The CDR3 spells CASSWGGADSYNEQFF. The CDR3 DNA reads TGTGCCAGCAGCTGGGGTGGGGCCGACTCCTACAATGAGCAGTTCTTC.

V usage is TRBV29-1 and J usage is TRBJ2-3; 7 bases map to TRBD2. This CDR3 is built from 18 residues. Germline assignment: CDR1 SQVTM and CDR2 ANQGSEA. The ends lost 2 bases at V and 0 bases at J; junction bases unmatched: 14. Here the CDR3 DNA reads TGCAGCGTTGAATCTCCTTATGCGGGGGAAACTAGCACAGATACGCAGTATTTT. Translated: CSVESPYAGETSTDTQYF.

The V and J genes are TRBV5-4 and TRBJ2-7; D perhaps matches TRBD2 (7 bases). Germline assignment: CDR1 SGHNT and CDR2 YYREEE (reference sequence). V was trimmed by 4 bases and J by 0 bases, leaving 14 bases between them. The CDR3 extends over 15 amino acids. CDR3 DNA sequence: TGTGCCAGCAGCCCCGGGGGGCCGTCCTCCTACGAGCAGTACTTC. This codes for CASSPGGPSSYEQYF.

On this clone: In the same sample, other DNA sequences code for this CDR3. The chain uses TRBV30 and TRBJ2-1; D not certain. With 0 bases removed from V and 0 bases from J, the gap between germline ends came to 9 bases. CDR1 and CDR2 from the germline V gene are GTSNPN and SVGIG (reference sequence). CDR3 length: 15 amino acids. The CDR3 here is CAWSVPPSSYNEQFF. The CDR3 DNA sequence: TGTGCCTGGAGTGTACCTCCTAGCTCCTACAATGAGCAGTTCTTC.

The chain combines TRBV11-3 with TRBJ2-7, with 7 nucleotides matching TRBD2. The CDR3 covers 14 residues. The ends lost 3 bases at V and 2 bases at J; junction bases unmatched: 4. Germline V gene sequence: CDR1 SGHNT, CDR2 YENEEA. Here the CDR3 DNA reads TGTGCCAGCAGCTTCGCTAGCGGCCCCTACGAGCAGTACTTC. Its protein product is CASSFASGPYEQYF. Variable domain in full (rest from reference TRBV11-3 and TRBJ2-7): EAGVVQSPRYKIIEKKQPVAFWCNPISGHNTLYWYLQNLGQGPELLIRYENEEAVDDSQLPKDRFSAERLKGVDSTLKIQPAELGDSAVYLCASSFASGPYEQYFGPGTRLTVT.

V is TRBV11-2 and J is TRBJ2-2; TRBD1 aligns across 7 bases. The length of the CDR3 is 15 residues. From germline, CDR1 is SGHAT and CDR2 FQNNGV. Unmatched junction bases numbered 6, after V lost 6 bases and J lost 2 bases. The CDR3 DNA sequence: TGTGCCAGCAGACCGGGACAGCTTAACACCGGGGAGCTGTTTTTT. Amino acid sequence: CASRPGQLNTGELFF.

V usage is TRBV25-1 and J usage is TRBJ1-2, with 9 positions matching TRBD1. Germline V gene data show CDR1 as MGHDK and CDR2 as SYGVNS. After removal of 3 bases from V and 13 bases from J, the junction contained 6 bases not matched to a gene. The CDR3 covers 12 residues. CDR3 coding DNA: TGTGCCAGCAGTGAGGGACAGGGAATAATCACCTTC. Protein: CASSEGQGIITF.

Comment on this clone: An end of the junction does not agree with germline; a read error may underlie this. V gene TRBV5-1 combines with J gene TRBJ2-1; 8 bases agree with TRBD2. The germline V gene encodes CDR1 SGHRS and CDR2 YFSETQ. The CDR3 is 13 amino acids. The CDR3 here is CASSSGGARELFF. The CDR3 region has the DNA TGCGCCAGCAGCTCGGGGGGGGCGAGGGAGCTGTTCTTC.

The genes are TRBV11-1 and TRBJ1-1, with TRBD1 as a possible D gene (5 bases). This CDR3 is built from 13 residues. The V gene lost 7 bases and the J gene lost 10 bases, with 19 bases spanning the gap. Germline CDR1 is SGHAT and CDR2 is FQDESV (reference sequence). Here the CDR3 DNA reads TGTGCCAGCACCGCTGCGTCAGGGTTTCGAGCTTTCTTT. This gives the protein CASTAASGFRAFF.

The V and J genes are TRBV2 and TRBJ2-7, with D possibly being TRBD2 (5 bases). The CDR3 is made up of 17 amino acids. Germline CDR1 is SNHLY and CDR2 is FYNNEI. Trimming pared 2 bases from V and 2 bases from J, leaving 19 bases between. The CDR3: CASSETLESGWTYEQYF. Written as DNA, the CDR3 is TGTGCCAGCAGTGAAACCCTGGAGAGCGGTTGGACCTACGAGCAGTACTTC.